This TCR beta chain was sequenced for a study of blood T cell repertoires in COVID-19. Whole-study context: The United States, Italy and Spain supplied acute and convalescent COVID-19 samples. The analysed material was cDNA or gDNA that came from T cells, B-cell-depleted T cells, or PBMCs.

In the original processing: Amplification from reference gene primers served as the basis for estimated nucleated cell counts. Sequenced by immunoSEQ multiplex PCR; TCRdb stores in-frame clones only, minus some. From that table come the V and J calls and clone size; the DNA was used to work out D and trimming. The sample lists roughly 100,000 clones; around 90% were seen once. Sequencing used peripheral blood. The clonotype comes from a man aged 50 to 60 with acute or convalescent COVID-19.

CDR3 sequence: CASSSGLRDTQYF. CDR3 sequence (DNA): TGTGCCAGCAGCTCGGGACTAAGGGATACGCAGTATTTT. The chain couples TRBV11-3 to TRBJ2-3, with TRBD2 identical over 7 bases. This CDR3 comprises 13 residues. Germline V gene lookup returns CDR1 SGHNT and CDR2 YENEEA. V shed 4 bases and J 6 bases; nucleotides not matched to a gene: 4.